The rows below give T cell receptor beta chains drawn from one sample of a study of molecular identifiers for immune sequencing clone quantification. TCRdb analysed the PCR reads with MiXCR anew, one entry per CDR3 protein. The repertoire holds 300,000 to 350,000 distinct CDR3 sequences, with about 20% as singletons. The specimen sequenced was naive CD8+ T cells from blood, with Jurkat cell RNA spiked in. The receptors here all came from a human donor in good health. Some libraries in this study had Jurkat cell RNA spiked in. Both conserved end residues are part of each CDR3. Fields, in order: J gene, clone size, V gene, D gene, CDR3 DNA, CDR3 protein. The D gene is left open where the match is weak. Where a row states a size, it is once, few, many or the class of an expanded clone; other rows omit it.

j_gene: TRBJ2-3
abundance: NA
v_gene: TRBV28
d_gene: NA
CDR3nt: TGTGCCAGCAGTTTCAAGCCCACAGATACGCAGTATTTT
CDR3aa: CASSFKPTDTQYF

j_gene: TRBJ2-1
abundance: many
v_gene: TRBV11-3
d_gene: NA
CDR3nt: TGTGCCAGCAGCCCAGAAGACCGATACAATGAGCAGTTCTTC
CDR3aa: CASSPEDRYNEQFF

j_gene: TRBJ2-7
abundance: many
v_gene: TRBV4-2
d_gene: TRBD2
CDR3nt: TGTGCCAGCAGCCAAGTGGATAGCGGGCGACGCTCCTACGAGCAGTACTTC
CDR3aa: CASSQVDSGRRSYEQYF

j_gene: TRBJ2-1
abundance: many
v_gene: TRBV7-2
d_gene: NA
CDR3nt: TGTGCCAGCAGCTTCCCCGAAGGGGATGAGCAGTTCTTC
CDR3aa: CASSFPEGDEQFF

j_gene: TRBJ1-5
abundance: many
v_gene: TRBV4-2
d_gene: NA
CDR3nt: TGTGCCAGCAGCCAAGAGGGCCTGTGGCCCCAGCATTTT
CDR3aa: CASSQEGLWPQHF

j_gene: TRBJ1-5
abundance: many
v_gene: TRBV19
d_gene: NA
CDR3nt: TGTGCCAGTAGTATAGGGGGGCTCCCCCAGCATTTT
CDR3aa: CASSIGGLPQHF

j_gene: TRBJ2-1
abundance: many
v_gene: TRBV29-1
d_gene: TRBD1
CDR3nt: TGCAGCGCCATAGACAGGGGGCTTTCTAATGAGCAGTTCTTC
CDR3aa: CSAIDRGLSNEQFF

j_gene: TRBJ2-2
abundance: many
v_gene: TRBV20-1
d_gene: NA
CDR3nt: TGCAGTGCTAGAGATCCCCAGTACACCGGGGAGCTGTTTTTT
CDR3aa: CSARDPQYTGELFF

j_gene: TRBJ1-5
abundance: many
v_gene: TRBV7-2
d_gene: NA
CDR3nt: TGTGCCAGCAGCGCGAGCAGGGGTTTTGGCAATCAGCCCCAGCATTTT
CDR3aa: CASSASRGFGNQPQHF

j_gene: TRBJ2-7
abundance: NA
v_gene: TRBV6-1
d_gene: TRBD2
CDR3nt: TGTGCCAGCAGCTATAGCGGGAGCCTTGGCTACGAGCAGTACTTC
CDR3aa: CASSYSGSLGYEQYF

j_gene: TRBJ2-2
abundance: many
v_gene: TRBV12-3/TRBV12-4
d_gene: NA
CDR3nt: TGTGCCAGCAGGGGCCGGGACGTCGGGAACACCGGGGAGCTGTTTTTT
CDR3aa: CASRGRDVGNTGELFF

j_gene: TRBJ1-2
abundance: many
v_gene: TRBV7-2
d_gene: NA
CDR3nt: TGTGCCAGCAGCTCATGGGGTGATAACTATGGCTACACCTTC
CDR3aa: CASSSWGDNYGYTF

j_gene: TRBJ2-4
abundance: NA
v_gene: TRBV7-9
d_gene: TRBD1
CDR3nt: TGTGCCAGCAGCCATCCAGGGGGCGACTCCTTAGCCAAAAACATTCAGTACTTC
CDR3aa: CASSHPGGDSLAKNIQYF

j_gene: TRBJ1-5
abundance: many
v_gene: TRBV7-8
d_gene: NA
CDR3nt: TGTGCCAGCAGCATAAATCCGGGACAACATAGCAATCAGCCCCAGCATTTT
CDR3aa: CASSINPGQHSNQPQHF

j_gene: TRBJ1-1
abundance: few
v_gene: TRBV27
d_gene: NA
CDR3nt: TGTGCCAGCAGATCAACTTCGGCCCTAAACACTGAAGCTTTCTTT
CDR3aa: CASRSTSALNTEAFF

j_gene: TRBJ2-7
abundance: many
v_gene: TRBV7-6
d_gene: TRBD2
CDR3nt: TGTGCCAGCACCCCTCTAGCGGGGGGGTCCTACGAGCAGTACTTC
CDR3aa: CASTPLAGGSYEQYF

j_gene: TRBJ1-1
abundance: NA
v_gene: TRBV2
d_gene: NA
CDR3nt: TGCGCCAGCAGTGAAGCGGGCAGAAACACTGAAGCTTTCTTT
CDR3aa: CASSEAGRNTEAFF

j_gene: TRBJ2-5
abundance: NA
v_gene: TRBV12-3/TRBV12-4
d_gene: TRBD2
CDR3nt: TGTGCCAGCCCCAAGAGCCCAGCGGGGGCCCAAGAGACCCAGTACTTC
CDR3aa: CASPKSPAGAQETQYF

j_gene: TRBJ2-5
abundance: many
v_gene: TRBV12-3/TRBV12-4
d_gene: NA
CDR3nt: TGTGCCAGCAAGACCCTGGAGACCCAGTACTTC
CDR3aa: CASKTLETQYF

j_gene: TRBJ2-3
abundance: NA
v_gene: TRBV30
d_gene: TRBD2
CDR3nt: TGTGCCTGGAGGGCCGGACTAGCGGGGGGCGCAGATACGCAGTATTTT
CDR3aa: CAWRAGLAGGADTQYF

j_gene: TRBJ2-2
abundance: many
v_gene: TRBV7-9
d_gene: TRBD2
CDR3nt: TGTGCCAGCAGCTCGACGCCGGGACTAGATCTCACCGGGGAGCTGTTTTTT
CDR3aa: CASSSTPGLDLTGELFF

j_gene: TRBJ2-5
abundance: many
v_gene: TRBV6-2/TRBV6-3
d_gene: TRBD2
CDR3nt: TGTGCCAGCAGTCTTAGCGGGGCGCTACAAGAGACCCAGTACTTC
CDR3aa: CASSLSGALQETQYF

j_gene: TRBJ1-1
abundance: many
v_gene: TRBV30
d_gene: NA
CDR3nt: TGTGCCTGGAGTGTGACAGCCAACACTGAAGCTTTCTTT
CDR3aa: CAWSVTANTEAFF

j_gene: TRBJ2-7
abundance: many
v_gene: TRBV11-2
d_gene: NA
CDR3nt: TGTGCCAGCACCTGGGGCACAACCTACGAGCAGTACTTC
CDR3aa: CASTWGTTYEQYF

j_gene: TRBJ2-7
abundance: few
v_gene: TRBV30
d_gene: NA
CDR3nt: TGTGCCTGGAGCGAGACTTTCGAGCAGTACTTC
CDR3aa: CAWSETFEQYF

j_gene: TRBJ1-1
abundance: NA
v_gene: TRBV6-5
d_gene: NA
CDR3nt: TGTGCCAGCAGTCCCCAAGGGGGAACGGGCACTGAAGCTTTCTTT
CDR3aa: CASSPQGGTGTEAFF

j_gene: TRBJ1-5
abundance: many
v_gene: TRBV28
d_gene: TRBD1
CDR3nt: TGTGCCAGCAGTTCCGACAGGGAAGTTGGACAGCCCCAGCATTTT
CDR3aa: CASSSDREVGQPQHF

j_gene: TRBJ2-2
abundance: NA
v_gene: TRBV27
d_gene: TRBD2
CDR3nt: TGTGTCAGCAGTCCAACACTAGCGGGGGTCCTTAACACCGGGGAGCTGTTTTTT
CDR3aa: CVSSPTLAGVLNTGELFF

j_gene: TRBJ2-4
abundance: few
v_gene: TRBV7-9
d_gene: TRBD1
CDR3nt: TGTGCCAGCAGCGCTCAGGGACAGAGTGGGAACATTCAGTACTTC
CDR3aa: CASSAQGQSGNIQYF

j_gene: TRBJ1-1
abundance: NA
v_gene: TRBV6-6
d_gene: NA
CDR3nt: TGTGCCAGCAGTTACCCTCGACAGCACGCTGAAGCTTTCTTT
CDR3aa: CASSYPRQHAEAFF

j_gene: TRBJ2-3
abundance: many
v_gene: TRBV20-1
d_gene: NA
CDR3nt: TGCAGTGCCAGGCATATCACAGATACGCAGTATTTT
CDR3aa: CSARHITDTQYF

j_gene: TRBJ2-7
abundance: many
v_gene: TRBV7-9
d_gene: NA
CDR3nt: TGTGCCAGCAGCTTAGTGGGGGGGGCAAGGGCCTACGAGCAGTACTTC
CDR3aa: CASSLVGGARAYEQYF

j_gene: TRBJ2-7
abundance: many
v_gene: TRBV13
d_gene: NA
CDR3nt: TGTGCCAGCGGTCTGGGCCCTACTGCCGAGCAGTACTTC
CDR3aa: CASGLGPTAEQYF

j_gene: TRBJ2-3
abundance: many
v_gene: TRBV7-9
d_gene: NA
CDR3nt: TGTGCCTATGAGAGCGATACGCAGTATTTT
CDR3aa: CAYESDTQYF

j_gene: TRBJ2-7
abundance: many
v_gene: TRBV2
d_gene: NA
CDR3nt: TGTGCCAGCAGTGAAAGTCAGGGCACCTACGAGCAGTACTTC
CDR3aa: CASSESQGTYEQYF

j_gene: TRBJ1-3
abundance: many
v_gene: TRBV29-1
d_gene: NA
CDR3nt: TGCAGCGTTGACACTGGAAACACCATATATTTT
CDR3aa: CSVDTGNTIYF

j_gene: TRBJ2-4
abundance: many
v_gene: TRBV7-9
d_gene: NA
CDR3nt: TGTGCCAGCAGTTCTATCGGTAGGGCTAGCGTGAACATTCAGTACTTC
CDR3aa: CASSSIGRASVNIQYF

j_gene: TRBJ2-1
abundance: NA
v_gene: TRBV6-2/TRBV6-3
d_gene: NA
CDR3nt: TGTGCCAGCAGTTCCCAGTGGTCGATATACAATGAGCAGTTCTTC
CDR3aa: CASSSQWSIYNEQFF

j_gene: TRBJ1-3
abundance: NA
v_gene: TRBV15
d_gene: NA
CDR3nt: TGTGTCACCAGCAGAGCCGGAAGACAATACTCTGGAAACACCATATATTTT
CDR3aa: CVTSRAGRQYSGNTIYF

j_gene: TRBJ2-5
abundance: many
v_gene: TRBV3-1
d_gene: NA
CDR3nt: TGTGCCAGCAGCCAAGCGTTAGGAGAAGAGACCCAGTACTTC
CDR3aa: CASSQALGEETQYF